The entry below gives a single T cell receptor (beta chain) sequence along with its context. Its antigen is currently unknown. V lost 8 bases and J 4 bases, leaving 17 bases between the germline ends. The CDR3 extends over 15 amino acids. The V gene's germline CDR1 is KGHSH and CDR2 LQKENI. The sample belongs to a study of beta chain features in type 1 diabetes. The study's findings and limits: Possible PCR preference for shorter templates applied equally to patients and controls.

Every isolated RNA sample was fully reverse transcribed, so sequencing captured expressed TCRB transcripts. Naive, central memory and regulatory T cell samples produced a mean of about 4 million reads. The assay was immunoSEQ multiplex PCR, and TCRdb's table has in-frame clones only and misses some. The sample carries under 300,000 clones, 27% recorded once. Donors underwent one heparinised blood draw, about 0.12 L on average. A CD45RO/CCR7/CD25/CD127/CD95/CD27 panel sorted naive, central memory, regulatory and stem cell-like memory CD4+ cells. This TCR was sampled from a young man in good health. The material sequenced was central memory CD4+ T cells from blood. The chain combines TRBV18 with TRBJ2-2; D assignment may be TRBD1 or TRBD2 (5 bases each). The CDR3 bases are TGTGCCAGCGCACGGGACGGAACCTTCACCGGGGAGCTGTTTTTT. Translation gives CASARDGTFTGELFF.